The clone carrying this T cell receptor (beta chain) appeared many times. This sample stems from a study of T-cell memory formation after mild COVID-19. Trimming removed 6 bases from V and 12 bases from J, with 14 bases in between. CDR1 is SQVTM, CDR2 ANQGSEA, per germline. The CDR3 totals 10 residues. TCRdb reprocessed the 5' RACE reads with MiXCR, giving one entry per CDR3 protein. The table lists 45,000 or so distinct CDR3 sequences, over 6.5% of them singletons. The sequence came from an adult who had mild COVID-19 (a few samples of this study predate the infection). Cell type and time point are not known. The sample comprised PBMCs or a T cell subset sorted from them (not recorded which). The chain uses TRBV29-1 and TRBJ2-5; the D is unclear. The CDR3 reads CSVKDGHKYF. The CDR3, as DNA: TGCAGCGTGAAGGACGGCCACAAGTACTTC.